The 21 T cell receptor beta chains in this list originate from one sample, sequenced in a study of cytomegalovirus exposure and HLA in healthy donors. The assay was immunoSEQ multiplex PCR, and TCRdb's table has in-frame clones only and misses some. The table includes about 130,000 clones, roughly 87% detected once. Sequencing was performed on PBMCs. These receptors were taken from a woman under 30 in good health and CMV-seronegative.

The CDR3 DNA reads as TGTGCCAGCAGTGGATCGAGGCAGGGAAATGGGTGGAATGAGCAGTTCTTC. Amino acid sequence: CASSGSRQGNGWNEQFF. The chain combines TRBV25-1 with TRBJ2-1; tentatively, D is TRBD1 (5 bases). Germline V gene data show CDR1 as MGHDK and CDR2 as SYGVNS. CDR3 size: 17 residues. Between the trimmed V and J ends, which lost 4 bases and 7 bases, there was a span of 23 bases. Combining the CDR3 with reference TRBV25-1 and TRBJ2-1 gives the whole variable domain EADIYQTPRYLVIGTGKKITLECSQTMGHDKMYWYQQDPGMELHLIHYSYGVNSTEKGDLSSESTVSRIRTEHFPLTLESARPSHTSQYLCASSGSRQGNGWNEQFFGPGTRLTVL.

The sample holds many counts of this clone. The gene calls are TRBV5-6 and TRBJ1-5; unclear D gene. This CDR3 contains 13 residues. CDR1 SGHDT and CDR2 YYEEEE come from the germline V gene. Trimming removed 0 bases at V and 5 bases at J, with 6 bases between. The CDR3 here is CASSLGPDQPQHF. In DNA, the CDR3 is TGTGCCAGCAGCTTGGGGCCCGATCAGCCCCAGCATTTT.

This chain links TRBV7-2 with TRBJ1-2; the D is unclear. Germline lookup yields CDR1 SGHTA and CDR2 FQGNSA. V gave up 5 bases and J gave up 5 bases, with 15 bases separating them. There are 14 residues in the CDR3. CDR3 in DNA: TGTGCCAGCAGCGACGAGGGCGCAAGGTATGGCTACACCTTC. Its translation is CASSDEGARYGYTF.

This chain links TRBV6-5 with TRBJ1-2; D is undetermined. The ends were cut back, 8 bases at V and 4 bases at J, with 14 bases in the middle. The CDR3 is 13 amino acids. Looked up from germline, CDR1 is MNHEY and CDR2 is SVGAGI. The CDR3 coding sequence is TGTGCCAGCTCCGCACAGTGGTCCTATGGCTACACCTTC. Protein sequence: CASSAQWSYGYTF.

J is TRBJ1-4 and V is TRBV19; 9 bases align to TRBD1. V shed 6 bases, J shed 5 bases, and the junction held 4 bases outside the gene matches. Germline CDR1 reads LNHDA; CDR2 reads SQIVND (reference sequence). This CDR3 has 14 amino acids. The CDR3 spells CASSVGTGNEKLFF. The CDR3 bases are TGTGCCAGTAGCGTCGGGACAGGGAATGAAAAACTGTTTTTT.

V and J are TRBV27 and TRBJ2-1; TRBD2 agrees at 12 bases. This CDR3 region has 15 residues. V gave up 7 bases and J gave up 7 bases; unmatched junction bases: 8. Germline V CDR1 and CDR2: MNHEY, SMNVEV (reference sequence). The CDR3 spells CASTLLAGGINEQFF. Written as DNA, the CDR3 is TGTGCCAGCACCCTGCTAGCGGGGGGGATTAATGAGCAGTTCTTC.

The chain joins TRBV5-1 to TRBJ2-2; TRBD1 is a possible D gene (5 bases). The V gene lost 1 base and the J gene lost 5 bases, with 12 bases spanning the gap. The CDR3 extends over 15 amino acids. Per the germline V gene, CDR1 is SGHRS and CDR2 is YFSETQ. CDR3 coding DNA: TGCGCCAGCAGCTTGAGGCAGGGATGGACCGGGGAGCTGTTTTTT. Residues: CASSLRQGWTGELFF.

The chain couples TRBV5-1 to TRBJ2-5; 9 nucleotides align to TRBD2. Trimming cost V 3 bases and J 4 bases; bases outside gene matches: 7. CDR3 length equals 15 residues. The germline CDR1 and CDR2 sequences are SGHRS and YFSETQ. CDR3 bases: TGCGCCAGCAGCTCGGATAGCGGGGGCGGAGAGACCCAGTACTTC. As protein: CASSSDSGGGETQYF. The whole variable domain, remainder taken from reference TRBV5-1 and TRBJ2-5, is KAGVTQTPRYLIKTRGQQVTLSCSPISGHRSVSWYQQTPGQGLQFLFEYFSETQRNKGNFPGRFSGRQFSNSRSEMNVSTLELGDSALYLCASSSDSGGGETQYFGPGTRLLVL.

The chain links TRBV2 to TRBJ1-2; tentatively, D is TRBD1 (6 bases). This CDR3 contains 12 residues. The germline CDR1 and CDR2 sequences are SNHLY and FYNNEI. V shed 6 bases and J shed 4 bases, with 9 bases lying between them. For the CDR3, the DNA is TGTGCCAGCAGGCTGGACAGCTATGGCTACACCTTC. Amino acid sequence: CASRLDSYGYTF.

This clone was recorded a few times. The chain couples TRBV5-4 to TRBJ2-1; 9 bases agree with TRBD1. CDR1 is SGHNT, CDR2 YYREEE, per germline (reference sequence). The CDR3 loop spans 14 amino acids. Trimming took 7 bases from V and 4 from J; bases not matched to a gene: 6. The CDR3 sequence is CASGGQGGYNEQFF. The CDR3 region has the DNA TGTGCCAGCGGGGGACAGGGCGGTTACAATGAGCAGTTCTTC. Together with reference TRBV5-4 and TRBJ2-1, the CDR3 gives the full variable domain: ETGVTQSPTHLIKTRGQQVTLRCSSQSGHNTVSWYQQALGQGPQFIFQYYREEENGRGNFPPRFSGLQFPNYSSELNVNALELDDSALYLCASGGQGGYNEQFFGPGTRLTVL.

The genes are TRBV2 and TRBJ2-2; perhaps TRBD1 as D (5 bases). CDR1 is SNHLY and CDR2 is FYNNEI in the germline V gene. The CDR3 is 15 amino acids. V dropped 5 bases and J dropped 1 base, with 11 bases sitting between them. In DNA form, the CDR3 reads TGTGCCAGCAGTCTTTTCCAGGGGAACACCGGGGAGCTGTTTTTT. Protein product: CASSLFQGNTGELFF.

This chain joins TRBV5-4 and TRBJ2-7; 15 bases agree with TRBD2. CDR3 size: 16 residues. The V gene end was trimmed by 2 bases and the J gene end by 4 bases; junction bases not matched to a gene: 4. CDR1 and CDR2 from the germline V gene are SGHNT and YYREEE (reference sequence). The CDR3 DNA is TGTGCCAGCAGCTTCGGACTAGCGGGGGGGCGGTACGAGCAGTACTTC. Amino acids: CASSFGLAGGRYEQYF.

The chain recombines TRBV5-1 with TRBJ2-5; D may be TRBD2 (6 bases). V was cut by 0 bases and J by 3 bases, with 15 bases left in between. Germline V gene data show CDR1 as SGHRS and CDR2 as YFSETQ. The CDR3 runs to 16 residues. For the CDR3, the DNA is TGCGCCAGCAGCTTGGGGGGTAGCGGAGGAAAAGAGACCCAGTACTTC. As protein: CASSLGGSGGKETQYF. The variable domain in full, with the rest retrieved from reference TRBV5-1 and TRBJ2-5, is KAGVTQTPRYLIKTRGQQVTLSCSPISGHRSVSWYQQTPGQGLQFLFEYFSETQRNKGNFPGRFSGRQFSNSRSEMNVSTLELGDSALYLCASSLGGSGGKETQYFGPGTRLLVL.

The V gene is TRBV28, the J gene TRBJ2-1; D might be TRBD1 (6 bases). V was trimmed by 3 bases and J by 4 bases, leaving 7 bases between them. CDR3 length: 13 residues. Looked up from germline, CDR1 is MDHEN and CDR2 is SYDVKM. The CDR3 DNA reads as TGTGCCAGCAGTTTGAGGGGGTACAATGAGCAGTTCTTC. Amino acid sequence: CASSLRGYNEQFF.

V and J are TRBV21-1 and TRBJ1-1; TRBD1 is the table's D call and was not checked against the DNA. TRBV21-1 is an annotated pseudogene. This CDR3 has 15 amino acids. CDR3 DNA: TGTGCCAGCAGCCAATCCCGGGACACACACACTGAAGCTTTCTTT. Protein product: CASSQSRDTHTEAFF.

The genes are TRBV6-5 and TRBJ1-5, with D perhaps TRBD1 (5 bases). CDR3 length: 14 amino acids. CDR1 is MNHEY and CDR2 is SVGAGI in the germline V gene. V was shortened by 0 bases and J by 5 bases, with 8 bases between the two germline ends. The CDR3 is CASSYSFRDQPQHF. The CDR3 coding sequence is TGTGCCAGCAGTTACTCGTTCAGGGATCAGCCCCAGCATTTT.

The chain links TRBV7-9 to TRBJ1-6; D ambiguous. The CDR3 is 13 amino acids. V gave up 9 bases and J gave up 2 bases, with 8 bases separating them. Germline CDR1 is SEHNR and CDR2 is FQNEAQ (reference sequence). The CDR3 DNA reads as TGTGCCAGACAGCGGACCTATAATTCACCCCTCCACTTT. Its protein is CARQRTYNSPLHF. The entire variable domain, with the rest obtained from reference TRBV7-9 and TRBJ1-6, is as follows: DTGVSQNPRHKITKRGQNVTFRCDPISEHNRLYWYRQTLGQGPEFLTYFQNEAQLEKSRLLSDRFSAERPKGSFSTLEIQRTEQGDSAMYLCARQRTYNSPLHFGNGTRLTVT.

V usage is TRBV2 and J usage is TRBJ2-7; TRBD1 might be the D (5 bases). This CDR3 region has 12 residues. Per the germline V gene, CDR1 is SNHLY and CDR2 is FYNNEI. Trimming removed 7 bases at V and 2 bases at J, with 9 bases between. This CDR3 is CASKDRTYEQYF. The CDR3 coding sequence is TGTGCCAGCAAAGACAGAACCTACGAGCAGTACTTC. Filled out from reference TRBV2 and TRBJ2-7, the complete variable domain reads EPEVTQTPSHQVTQMGQEVILRCVPISNHLYFYWYRQILGQKVEFLVSFYNNEISEKSEIFDDQFSVERPDGSNFTLKIRSTKLEDSAMYFCASKDRTYEQYFGPGTRLTVT.

The V gene is TRBV18, the J gene TRBJ1-4; 8 bases map to TRBD1. CDR1 is KGHSH and CDR2 is LQKENI in the germline V gene. CDR3 length equals 17 residues. With 3 bases clipped from V and 7 bases from J, the junction kept 13 bases outside the gene matches. The DNA for the CDR3 is TGTGCCAGCTCACCGCGGATTGAGACAGGGGAGGGTGAAAAACTGTTTTTT. Protein product: CASSPRIETGEGEKLFF.

The gene calls are TRBV2 and TRBJ1-5, with D possibly being TRBD1 (5 bases). The V end was cut by 4 bases, the J end by 2 bases, with 12 bases between. The CDR3 has 15 residues. The germline V gene encodes CDR1 SNHLY and CDR2 FYNNEI. CDR3 nucleotide sequence: TGTGCCAGCAGTGGGATTCAGGGCCGCAATCAGCCCCAGCATTTT. Translation: CASSGIQGRNQPQHF.

V usage is TRBV6-5 and J usage is TRBJ2-1, with TRBD2 matching 8 bases. Germline V gives CDR1 MNHEY, CDR2 SVGAGI. The CDR3 is 15 amino acids. J gave up 2 bases and V 5 bases, and 5 bases lay outside the gene matches. The CDR3 DNA reads as TGTGCCAGCAGTATCCACGGGGGGGCCTACAATGAGCAGTTCTTC. This encodes CASSIHGGAYNEQFF.